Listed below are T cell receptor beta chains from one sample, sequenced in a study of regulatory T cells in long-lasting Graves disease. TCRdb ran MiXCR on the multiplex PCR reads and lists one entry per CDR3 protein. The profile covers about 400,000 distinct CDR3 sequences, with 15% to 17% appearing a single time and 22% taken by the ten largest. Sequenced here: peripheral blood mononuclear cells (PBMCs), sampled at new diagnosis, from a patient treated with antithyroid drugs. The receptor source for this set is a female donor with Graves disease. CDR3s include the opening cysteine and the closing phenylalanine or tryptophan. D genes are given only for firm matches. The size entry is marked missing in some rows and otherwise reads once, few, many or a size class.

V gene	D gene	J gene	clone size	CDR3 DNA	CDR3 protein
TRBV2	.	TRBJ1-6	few	TGTGCCAGCAATCAGGGGTCGCCCCTCCACTTT	CASNQGSPLHF
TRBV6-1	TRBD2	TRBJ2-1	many	TGTGCCAGCAGTCATACACTAGCGGGAGGGCTCCCCCCCAATGAGCAGTTCTTC	CASSHTLAGGLPPNEQFF
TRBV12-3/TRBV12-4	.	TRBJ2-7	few	TGTGCCAGCAGTTTCGGGACATCGTACGAGCAGTACTTC	CASSFGTSYEQYF
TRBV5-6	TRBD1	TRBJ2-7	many	TGTGCCAGCAGTCCGACAGGGGGCCGCGAGCAGTACTTC	CASSPTGGREQYF
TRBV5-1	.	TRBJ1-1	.	TGCGCCAGCAGCTCGAATGCAGGAAACACTGAAGCTTTCTTT	CASSSNAGNTEAFF
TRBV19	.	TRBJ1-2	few	TGTGCCAGTAGCAAGGGACTTAACTATGGCTACACCTTC	CASSKGLNYGYTF
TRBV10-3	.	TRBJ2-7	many	TGTGCCATCAGTGAGGTAAGGGCACCGAGGGAGCAGTACTTC	CAISEVRAPREQYF
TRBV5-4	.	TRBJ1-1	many	TGTGCCAGCAGCATCGTAGCCACTGAAGCTTTCTTT	CASSIVATEAFF
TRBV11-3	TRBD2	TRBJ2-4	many	TGTGCCAGCAGCTTAGATTCGGCGGGAGTTGACAAAAACATTCAGTACTTC	CASSLDSAGVDKNIQYF
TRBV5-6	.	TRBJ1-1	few	TGTGCCAGCAGCTTACTATACCTTTTGAACACTGAAGCTTTCTTT	CASSLLYLLNTEAFF
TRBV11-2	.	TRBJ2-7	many	TGTGCCAGCAGCTTAAGTAGTTTAGCGGATACCTACGAGCAGTACTTC	CASSLSSLADTYEQYF
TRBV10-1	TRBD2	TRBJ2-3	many	TGCGCCAGCAGTGTCCCCGGGACTAGCCCAACAGATACGCAGTATTTT	CASSVPGTSPTDTQYF
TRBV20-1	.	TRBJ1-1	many	TGCAGTGCTGCAGCGACAGGCTACACTGAAGCTTTCTTT	CSAAATGYTEAFF
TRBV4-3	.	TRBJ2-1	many	TGCGCCAGCAGCCAACTCCCCCGACGGGAGCATGAGCAGTTCTTC	CASSQLPRREHEQFF
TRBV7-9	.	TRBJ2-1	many	TGTGCCAGCAGCTTACAGGGCCCCAATGAGCAGTTCTTC	CASSLQGPNEQFF
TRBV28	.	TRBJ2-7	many	TGTGCCAGCAACCGATTAGGTAACAACTACGAGCAGTACTTC	CASNRLGNNYEQYF
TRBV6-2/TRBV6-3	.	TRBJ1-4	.	TGTGCCAGCAGTGACTCAACTAATGAAAAACCGTTTTTT	CASSDSTNEKPFF
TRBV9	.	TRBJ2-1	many	TGTGCCAGCAGCGACCACAATGAGCAGTTCTTC	CASSDHNEQFF
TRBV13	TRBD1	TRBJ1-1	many	TGTGCCAGCAGCTTGCCAGGACAGGGAGAAGAAGCTTTCTTT	CASSLPGQGEEAFF
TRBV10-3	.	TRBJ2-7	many	TGTGCCATCAGTCTCACGGGAACACCCTCCTACGAGCAGTACTTC	CAISLTGTPSYEQYF
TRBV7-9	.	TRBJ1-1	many	TGTGCCAGCAGCCTACAGGGATTGGGCACTGAAGCTTTCTTT	CASSLQGLGTEAFF
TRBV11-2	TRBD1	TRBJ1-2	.	TGTGCCAGCAGCTTAAATGACAGGGGCGGCTATGGCTACACCTTC	CASSLNDRGGYGYTF
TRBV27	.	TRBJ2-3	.	TGTGCCAGCAGTTTTCAGCGGGCCGGAGATACGCAGTATTTT	CASSFQRAGDTQYF
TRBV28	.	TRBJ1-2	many	TGTGCCAGCAGTCCCCAATTCAACTATGGCTACACCTTC	CASSPQFNYGYTF
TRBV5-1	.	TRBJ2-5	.	TGCGCCAGCAGCCCGGGACGGCTGTACCAAGAGACCCAGTACTTC	CASSPGRLYQETQYF
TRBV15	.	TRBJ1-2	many	TGTGCCACCAGCAGAGAACCCGCCGCTGGCTACACCTTC	CATSREPAAGYTF
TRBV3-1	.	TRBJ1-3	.	TGTGCCAGCAGCCAAGTCTATAGTTTCCCTTTCTCTGGAAACACCATATATTTT	CASSQVYSFPFSGNTIYF
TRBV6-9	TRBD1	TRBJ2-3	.	TGTGCCAGCAGTTCCTGGTACAGGGGGATAAGCACAGATACGCAGTATTTT	CASSSWYRGISTDTQYF
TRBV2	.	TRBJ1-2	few	TGTGCCAGCAGTGAAGGGCAGGGCTATGGCTACACCTTC	CASSEGQGYGYTF
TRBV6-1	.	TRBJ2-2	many	TGTGCCAGCAGTTCCACCGGGGAGCTGTTTTTT	CASSSTGELFF
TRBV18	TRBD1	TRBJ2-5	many	TGTGCCAGCTCAACCGGGACAGGGGGCTTGGTGACCCAGTACTTC	CASSTGTGGLVTQYF
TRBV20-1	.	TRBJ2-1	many	TGCAGTGCTAGGCCGGGTGGGCATAGTGAGCAGTTCTTC	CSARPGGHSEQFF
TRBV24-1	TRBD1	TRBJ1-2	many	TGTGCCACCAGTGATTCGTTGACAGGGGACTATGGCTACACCTTC	CATSDSLTGDYGYTF
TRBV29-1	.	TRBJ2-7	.	TGCAGCGTGGGGGGCGGTGGGGGCTACGAGCAGTACTTC	CSVGGGGGYEQYF
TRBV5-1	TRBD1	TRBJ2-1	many	TGCGCCAGCAGATTTTCCGGGACAGGGAATGAGCAGTTCTTC	CASRFSGTGNEQFF
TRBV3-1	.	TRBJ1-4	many	TGTGCCAGCAGCCAAGTCGGCCAGGGTTATGCAGAAAAACTGTTTTTT	CASSQVGQGYAEKLFF
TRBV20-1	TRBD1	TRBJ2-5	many	TGCAGTCGGGACAGGCTAGAAGAGACCCAGTACTTC	CSRDRLEETQYF
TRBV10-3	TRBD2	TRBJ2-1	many	TGTGCCATCAGGGCGGGAGGAAACAATGAGCAGTTCTTC	CAIRAGGNNEQFF
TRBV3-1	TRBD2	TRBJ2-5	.	TGTGCCAGCACGGGACTAGCGGGACCCCGGGGAGAGACCCAGTACTTC	CASTGLAGPRGETQYF
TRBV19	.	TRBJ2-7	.	TGTGCCAGTAGTTTAGGGCAGAGCCACTACGAGCAGTACTTC	CASSLGQSHYEQYF
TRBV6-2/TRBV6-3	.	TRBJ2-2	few	TGTGCCAGTACCCAGATCAACACCGGGGAGCTGTTTTTT	CASTQINTGELFF
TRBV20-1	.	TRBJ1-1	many	TGCAGTGCTAGAGTATTCCAACCACCCGAAGCTTTCTTT	CSARVFQPPEAFF
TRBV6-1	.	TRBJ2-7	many	TGTGCCAGCAGAAAGGGTCCCGAGGAGCAGTACTTC	CASRKGPEEQYF
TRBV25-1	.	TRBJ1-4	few	TGTGCCAGCAGTGACAACCCGACTAATGAAAAACTGTTTTTT	CASSDNPTNEKLFF
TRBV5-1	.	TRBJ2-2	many	TGTGCCAGCAGCTCCGAGGGTACCGGGGAGCTGTTTTTT	CASSSEGTGELFF
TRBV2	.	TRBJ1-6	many	TGTGCCAGCAGTGCCATCCTTGCGCCCCTCCACTTT	CASSAILAPLHF